The 20 T cell receptor beta chains below were found in one sample sequenced in a study of T cell responses to AZD1222 COVID-19 vaccine. The repertoire was sequenced with immunoSEQ multiplex PCR; TCRdb's copy has only in-frame clones and lacks some. The table has about 92,000 clones, around 90% seen once. The sequenced sample was peripheral blood, obtained on day 0 of AZD1222 vaccination. These TCRs come from an adult in good health.

The chain carries TRBV7-6 and TRBJ1-1; the D is unclear. This CDR3 comprises 17 residues. Germline-derived CDR1 and CDR2 are SGHVS and FNYEAQ. V lost 0 bases, J lost 0 bases, and 14 bases lay in between. The CDR3 region is CASSLASPAVMNTEAFF. The CDR3 nucleotides read TGTGCCAGCAGCTTAGCTTCCCCGGCGGTTATGAACACTGAAGCTTTCTTT.

In DNA form, the CDR3 reads TGTGCCAGCAGCTTTCAGGGGGCGAACTCCTACGAGCAGTACTTC. Translation: CASSFQGANSYEQYF. V gene TRBV5-4 combines with J gene TRBJ2-7; 8 bases are shared with TRBD1. V lost 2 bases, J lost 0 bases, and 4 bases stayed unmatched. The germline V gene has CDR1 SGHNT and CDR2 YYREEE (reference sequence). The CDR3 sequence is 15 residues long.

The rearrangement joins TRBV5-1 to TRBJ1-3; no reliable D call. V lost 1 base, J lost 0 bases, and 5 bases lay in between. Germline CDR1 is SGHRS and CDR2 is YFSETQ. The CDR3 extends over 14 amino acids. The CDR3 DNA follows: TGCGCCAGCAGCTTGCGGTCCTCTGGAAACACCATATATTTT. Protein product: CASSLRSSGNTIYF. The full variable domain, with the rest looked up from reference TRBV5-1 and TRBJ1-3, is KAGVTQTPRYLIKTRGQQVTLSCSPISGHRSVSWYQQTPGQGLQFLFEYFSETQRNKGNFPGRFSGRQFSNSRSEMNVSTLELGDSALYLCASSLRSSGNTIYFGEGSWLTVV.

The chain carries TRBV7-9 and TRBJ2-2; TRBD1 aligns across 7 bases. Germline CDR1 and CDR2: SEHNR and FQNEAQ (reference sequence). The ends lost 4 bases at V and 5 bases at J; junction bases unmatched: 10. The CDR3 consists of 16 residues. For the CDR3, the DNA is TGTGCCAGCAGCTCAGTTGGACAGGAGGCAACCGGGGAGCTGTTTTTT. Translating gives CASSSVGQEATGELFF.

The genes are TRBV10-3 and TRBJ1-2; D is ambiguous. Trimming shortened V by 10 bases and J by 8 bases, and 20 bases separated the two germline ends. Germline values: CDR1 ENHRY, CDR2 SYGVKD. The CDR3 has 13 amino acids. The CDR3: CATAESEVGGYTF. The CDR3 DNA follows: TGTGCCACCGCGGAGTCAGAGGTTGGAGGCTACACCTTC.

The V gene is TRBV7-9, the J gene TRBJ1-2; D remains unclear. Trimming stripped 0 bases from V and 4 bases from J, with 6 bases between. Germline loops: CDR1 SEHNR, CDR2 FQNEAQ (reference sequence). The CDR3 length is 13 residues. Here the CDR3 DNA reads TGTGCCAGCAGCTTAGCCACCCTCTATGGCTACACCTTC. This codes for CASSLATLYGYTF.

This sequence joins TRBV19 and TRBJ1-3; D unresolved. Trimming cost V 6 bases and J 1 base, with 19 bases left between them. Germline V gene sequence: CDR1 LNHDA, CDR2 SQIVND (reference sequence). The CDR3 length is 17 residues. Here the CDR3 reads CASSIPPAPRSGNTIYF. Written as DNA, the CDR3 is TGTGCCAGTAGCATCCCACCCGCCCCTCGTTCTGGAAACACCATATATTTT.

This clone occurred a few times. The chain couples TRBV5-1 to TRBJ2-5; the match to TRBD2 covers 7 bases. V dropped 0 bases and J dropped 2; count of bases not matched to a gene: 10. Germline V CDR1 and CDR2: SGHRS, YFSETQ. The CDR3 extends over 17 amino acids. The chain's CDR3 is CASSLARLAVKQETQYF. CDR3 DNA sequence: TGCGCCAGCAGCTTGGCCCGCCTAGCGGTCAAACAAGAGACCCAGTACTTC. The complete variable domain, with remaining parts taken from reference TRBV5-1 and TRBJ2-5, reads KAGVTQTPRYLIKTRGQQVTLSCSPISGHRSVSWYQQTPGQGLQFLFEYFSETQRNKGNFPGRFSGRQFSNSRSEMNVSTLELGDSALYLCASSLARLAVKQETQYFGPGTRLLVL.

CDR3 sequence reads: CASSPRLAYQETQYF. CDR3 sequence (DNA): TGTGCCAGCAGCCCCCGCCTAGCCTACCAAGAGACCCAGTACTTC. This chain connects TRBV9 to TRBJ2-5, with a possible D match to TRBD2 (5 bases). This CDR3 has 15 residues. Trimming removed 4 bases from V and 0 bases from J, with 13 bases in between. CDR1 SGDLS and CDR2 YYNGEE come from the germline V gene.

The rearrangement joins TRBV6-6 to TRBJ1-3; no clear D gene. Per germline, CDR1 MNHNY and CDR2 SVGAGI (reference sequence). Trimming took off 8 bases at V and 0 bases at J, with 8 bases between the two ends. This CDR3 is built from 13 residues. The CDR3 spells CASRENSGNTIYF. The DNA of the CDR3 is TGTGCCAGCCGAGAAAACTCTGGAAACACCATATATTTT.

The chain links TRBV3-1 (or the pseudogene TRBV3-2) to TRBJ1-2, with D unresolved. CDR3 length: 12 residues. Germline assignment: CDR1 LGHDT and CDR2 YNNKEL (reference sequence). The ends were cut back, 5 bases at V and 6 bases at J, with 10 bases in the middle. CDR3 in DNA: TGTGCCAGCAGCGGCATTCGGGATGGCTACACCTTC. Protein sequence: CASSGIRDGYTF.

The genes are TRBV5-1 and TRBJ2-6, with unresolved D. CDR3 length equals 16 residues. Between the trimmed V and J ends, which lost 5 bases and 0 bases, there was a span of 12 bases. The germline V gene has CDR1 SGHRS and CDR2 YFSETQ. The CDR3 bases are TGCGCCAGCAGGTTAGATGGCTCCTCTGGGGCCAACGTCCTGACTTTC. This codes for CASRLDGSSGANVLTF.

In the case of this clone: The sample contains more than one DNA sequence encoding this CDR3. V is TRBV27 and J is TRBJ1-2, with a tentative D call TRBD1 (6 bases). CDR3 length: 13 amino acids. V lost 3 bases and J 4 bases, leaving 9 bases between the germline ends. Germline CDR1 is MNHEY and CDR2 is SMNVEV (reference sequence). CDR3 sequence (DNA): TGTGCCAGCAGTTTGAGGGGGAGCTATGGCTACACCTTC. Amino acids: CASSLRGSYGYTF.

This chain uses TRBV19 with TRBJ2-4; 9 bases match TRBD1. The CDR3 is 14 amino acids. With V trimmed by 5 bases and J by 8 bases, 7 bases remained unmatched. Per the germline V gene, CDR1 is LNHDA and CDR2 is SQIVND (reference sequence). As DNA, the CDR3 is TGTGCCAGTAGTCCTACAGGGGGCTTGGACATTCAGTACTTC. As protein: CASSPTGGLDIQYF. The full variable domain, with the rest looked up from reference TRBV19 and TRBJ2-4, is DGGITQSPKYLFRKEGQNVTLSCEQNLNHDAMYWYRQDPGQGLRLIYYSQIVNDFQKGDIAEGYSVSREKKESFPLTVTSAQKNPTAFYLCASSPTGGLDIQYFGAGTRLSVL.

This clone was counted a single time. The gene calls are TRBV12-3 or TRBV12-4 and TRBJ1-2; a possible D gene is TRBD1 (5 bases). There are 13 residues in the CDR3. The V and J ends lost 6 bases and 8 bases respectively, with 16 bases between them. CDR3 in amino acids: CASRGGSVRGYTF. The CDR3 nucleotides are TGTGCCAGCAGGGGGGGATCTGTCCGGGGCTACACCTTC.

The CDR3 nucleotides are TGTGCCAGCAGTCTAGACGGGACCACTACGGCGCAGTACTTC. It encodes CASSLDGTTTAQYF. The chain has TRBV27 and TRBJ2-7; the D call may be TRBD1 or TRBD2 (5 bases each). Trimming took 5 bases from V and 9 from J, leaving 20 bases between them. The germline V gene encodes CDR1 MNHEY and CDR2 SMNVEV (reference sequence). The CDR3 runs to 14 residues.

The chain uses TRBV6-1 and TRBJ1-2; D ambiguous. The CDR3 contains 14 residues. The V end was cut by 0 bases, the J end by 3 bases, with 8 bases between. Looked up from germline, CDR1 is MNHNS and CDR2 is SASEGT. The CDR3: CASSEARWDYGYTF. CDR3 bases: TGTGCCAGCAGTGAAGCGAGGTGGGACTATGGCTACACCTTC.

J is TRBJ2-1 and V is TRBV19; D may match TRBD1 or TRBD2 (7 bases each). Germline CDR1 is LNHDA and CDR2 is SQIVND (reference sequence). The CDR3 sequence is 13 residues long. Trimming shortened V by 5 bases and J by 8 bases, and 13 bases separated the two germline ends. The CDR3 bases are TGTGCCAGTAGTGTATCAGGGGGGGATGAGCAGTTCTTC. This translates into CASSVSGGDEQFF. Full variable domain (rest looked up from reference TRBV19 and TRBJ2-1): DGGITQSPKYLFRKEGQNVTLSCEQNLNHDAMYWYRQDPGQGLRLIYYSQIVNDFQKGDIAEGYSVSREKKESFPLTVTSAQKNPTAFYLCASSVSGGDEQFFGPGTRLTVL.

The chain couples TRBV15 to TRBJ1-5; D may be TRBD1 (6 bases). CDR1 and CDR2 from the germline V gene are LNHNV and YYDKDF (reference sequence). The V gene lost 3 bases and the J gene lost 5 bases, with 11 bases spanning the gap. The CDR3 length is 14 residues. CDR3 nucleotide sequence: TGTGCCACCAGCAGGGGGGGCGGGGATCAGCCCCAGCATTTT. This codes for CATSRGGGDQPQHF.

The rearrangement links TRBV9 to TRBJ2-2, with TRBD1 as a possible D gene (6 bases). Germline V gives CDR1 SGDLS, CDR2 YYNGEE. The CDR3 has 14 residues. V was cut by 8 bases and J by 6 bases, with 17 bases left in between. The chain's CDR3 is CARRVQGDPGELFF. CDR3 sequence (DNA): TGTGCCAGGAGAGTACAGGGTGATCCCGGGGAGCTGTTTTTT.